These T cell receptor beta chains were read from a single sample in a study of T cells in Graves' hyperthyroidism and ophthalmopathy. In TCRdb, the multiplex PCR reads were re-called with MiXCR into one record per CDR3 protein. The repertoire holds 25,000 to 30,000 distinct CDR3 sequences, with around 40% as singletons. Material: blood. These receptors were obtained from a woman aged 30 to 39 with Graves' hyperthyroidism. The CDR3 runs from the conserved cysteine through the conserved F or W. A D gene is named only where the DNA matches it firmly. Size is stated for part of the rows, as once, few or many counts, or as a class when the clone is expanded.

J: TRBJ2-6; V: TRBV7-9; D: .; size: .; DNA: TGTGCCAGCAGCTTAAATCCGGGCCTAGCCTCTGGGGCCAACGTCCTGACTTTC; CDR3: CASSLNPGLASGANVLTF
J: TRBJ2-5; V: TRBV5-1; D: TRBD1; size: .; DNA: TGCGCCAGCAGCATTGGACAGGGAGTTCAGCCCCAGTACTTC; CDR3: CASSIGQGVQPQYF
J: TRBJ1-5; V: TRBV4-1; D: .; size: many; DNA: TGCGCCAGCAGCCGGGATCAGACAGGTCATCAGCCCCAGCATTTT; CDR3: CASSRDQTGHQPQHF
J: TRBJ2-7; V: TRBV12-3/TRBV12-4; D: .; size: many; DNA: TGTGCCAGCACCGAAGGTGGGACACTCACCTACGAGCAGTACTTC; CDR3: CASTEGGTLTYEQYF
J: TRBJ2-7; V: TRBV5-8; D: TRBD2; size: many; DNA: TGTGCCAGCAGTAGCGGGGTTCGTCCCTACGAGCAGTACTTC; CDR3: CASSSGVRPYEQYF
J: TRBJ1-4; V: TRBV29-1; D: TRBD1; size: .; DNA: TGCAGCGCGTCCGGACAGGGGGCGGGGGAGAAACTGTTTTTT; CDR3: CSASGQGAGEKLFF
J: TRBJ1-2; V: TRBV24-1; D: .; size: many; DNA: TGTGCCACCAGTGATTTTGATGGGCGCGAAAACTATGGCTACACCTTC; CDR3: CATSDFDGRENYGYTF
J: TRBJ2-5; V: TRBV5-1; D: TRBD2; size: many; DNA: TGCGCCAGCAGCACCGGACTAGCGGGAGTTAATCTCGAGACCCAGTACTTC; CDR3: CASSTGLAGVNLETQYF
J: TRBJ2-1; V: TRBV10-1; D: .; size: medium-sized; DNA: TGCGCCAGCAGTCAAGGGCGGGAGCAGTTCTTC; CDR3: CASSQGREQFF
J: TRBJ2-2; V: TRBV2; D: .; size: .; DNA: TGTGCCAGCAGGGTTGGACTCAACACCGGGGAGCTGTTTTTT; CDR3: CASRVGLNTGELFF
J: TRBJ1-1; V: TRBV6-4; D: .; size: .; DNA: TGTGCCAGCAGTGAGGCAGGGGAGAACACTGAAGCTTTCTTT; CDR3: CASSEAGENTEAFF
J: TRBJ1-6; V: TRBV5-5; D: .; size: few; DNA: TGTGCCAGCAGCGTGACAGCTGGGGCACCCCTCCACTTT; CDR3: CASSVTAGAPLHF
J: TRBJ1-5; V: TRBV28; D: TRBD1; size: many; DNA: TGTGCCAGCACCCCATGGGGACAGGGAAATCAGCCCCAGCATTTT; CDR3: CASTPWGQGNQPQHF
J: TRBJ2-1; V: TRBV4-2; D: .; size: many; DNA: TGTGCCAGCAGCCCTCCATCCGGTAATGAGCAGTTCTTC; CDR3: CASSPPSGNEQFF
J: TRBJ1-3; V: TRBV11-2; D: .; size: many; DNA: TGTGCCAGCAGACCCCGCCCGGGGAACACCATATATTTT; CDR3: CASRPRPGNTIYF
J: TRBJ2-7; V: TRBV20-1; D: TRBD2; size: medium-sized; DNA: TGCAGTGCTAGAGATCCTTTAGCGGGAGGCATCGAGCAGTACTTC; CDR3: CSARDPLAGGIEQYF
J: TRBJ2-2; V: TRBV24-1; D: .; size: .; DNA: TGTGCCACCAGGGCCACCGGGGAGCTGTTTTTT; CDR3: CATRATGELFF
J: TRBJ1-1; V: TRBV29-1; D: TRBD1; size: .; DNA: TGCAGCGCCAGGGGGACAGGGAGAACTGAAGCTTTCTTT; CDR3: CSARGTGRTEAFF
J: TRBJ1-1; V: TRBV14; D: .; size: .; DNA: TGTGCCAGCAGACCAGAGAGGGGTACCTACACTGAAGCTTTCTTT; CDR3: CASRPERGTYTEAFF
J: TRBJ2-7; V: TRBV19; D: .; size: .; DNA: TGTGCCAGTAGGGGACCTGCGTCATACGAGCAGTACTTC; CDR3: CASRGPASYEQYF
J: TRBJ2-7; V: TRBV5-1; D: .; size: many; DNA: TGCGCCAGCAGCTTGAACGCAAACTACGAGCAGTACTTC; CDR3: CASSLNANYEQYF
J: TRBJ1-1; V: TRBV5-4; D: TRBD1; size: many; DNA: TGTGCCAGCAATTCAGGGGGCTCGGAGAACACTGAAGCTTTCTTT; CDR3: CASNSGGSENTEAFF
J: TRBJ2-1; V: TRBV10-3; D: TRBD1; size: medium-sized; DNA: TGTGCCACCGGACAGGGTGAGGGGGATGAGCAGTTCTTC; CDR3: CATGQGEGDEQFF
J: TRBJ1-5; V: TRBV29-1; D: .; size: .; DNA: TGCAGCAGTGAGAGGGGAAATCAGCCCCAGCATTTT; CDR3: CSSERGNQPQHF
J: TRBJ2-5; V: TRBV2; D: TRBD2; size: .; DNA: TGTGCCAGACGGACTAGCGGGAGGGAGACCCAGTACTTC; CDR3: CARRTSGRETQYF
J: TRBJ2-2; V: TRBV15; D: TRBD1; size: .; DNA: TGTGCCACCTCCGAAAACCGGGACAGTTCCGGGGAGCTGTTTTTT; CDR3: CATSENRDSSGELFF
J: TRBJ2-3; V: TRBV7-3; D: TRBD1; size: .; DNA: TGTGCCAGCAGTTCCGACAGGGTGGGGTCTTTT; CDR3: CASSSDRVGSF
J: TRBJ2-7; V: TRBV20-1; D: .; size: few; DNA: TGCAGTGCGGGGAAGGATTCCTACGAGCAGTACTTC; CDR3: CSAGKDSYEQYF
J: TRBJ2-1; V: TRBV6-5; D: TRBD1; size: many; DNA: TGTGCCAGCAGAAAACAGGGGTCAGGCATTGAGCAGTTCTTC; CDR3: CASRKQGSGIEQFF
J: TRBJ2-2; V: TRBV2; D: .; size: medium-sized; DNA: TGTGCCAGCGGGGGTCAGGGCCTCAACACCGGGGAGCTGTTTTTT; CDR3: CASGGQGLNTGELFF
J: TRBJ2-6; V: TRBV5-5; D: .; size: once; DNA: TGTGCCAGCAGGGGGTTGTACTCTGGGGCCAACGTCCTGACTTTC; CDR3: CASRGLYSGANVLTF
J: TRBJ1-1; V: TRBV10-3; D: .; size: medium-sized; DNA: TGTGCCATCGGGCCGGGGACTGAAGCTTTCTTT; CDR3: CAIGPGTEAFF
J: TRBJ2-3; V: TRBV7-3; D: TRBD2; size: .; DNA: TGTGCCAGCAGCGACGGGACTAATCCTTGGGATACGCAGTATTTT; CDR3: CASSDGTNPWDTQYF